The 14 T cell receptor beta chains in this list originate from one sample, sequenced in a study of shared clonotypes between healthy human individuals. Generated by immunoSEQ multiplex PCR, the TCRdb table keeps only in-frame clones and is missing some. The table lists 450,000 to 500,000 clones, 76% of them singletons. The specimen sequenced was PBMCs. The receptors stem from a woman between 40 and 50 years old in good health. Some clones in this sample may be carry-over from other donors' samples.

The V call is TRBV7-2, the J call TRBJ2-3; no clear D gene. V was trimmed by 5 bases and J by 5 bases, leaving 8 bases between them. There are 12 residues in the CDR3. Germline CDR1 is SGHTA and CDR2 is FQGNSA. In nucleotides, the CDR3 is TGTGCCAGCAGCCCTTCGGGAGATACGCAGTATTTT. Translated, it gives CASSPSGDTQYF.

V usage is TRBV9 and J usage is TRBJ1-1; no reliable D call. Trimming pared 1 base from V and 7 bases from J, leaving 11 bases between. The CDR3 consists of 13 residues. The germline V gene encodes CDR1 SGDLS and CDR2 YYNGEE. The CDR3 DNA is TGTGCCAGCAGCGTATTCTTCCGGGGTGAAGCTTTCTTT. Amino acid sequence: CASSVFFRGEAFF.

The CDR3 region is CASSSPVEAFF. CDR3 nucleotide sequence: TGTGCCAGCAGTTCCCCTGTTGAAGCTTTCTTT. V gene TRBV28 combines with J gene TRBJ1-1; no definite D call. V gave up 4 bases and J gave up 7 bases, with 7 bases separating them. Germline CDR1 is MDHEN and CDR2 is SYDVKM. This CDR3 contains 11 residues.

This chain connects TRBV2 to TRBJ1-2, with a weak D call TRBD1 (6 bases). Between the trimmed V and J ends, which lost 1 base and 3 bases, there was a span of 9 bases. This CDR3 region has 14 residues. Per the germline V gene, CDR1 is SNHLY and CDR2 is FYNNEI. CDR3 sequence: CASSEEGGHYGYTF. The CDR3 DNA follows: TGTGCCAGCAGTGAAGAGGGGGGCCACTATGGCTACACCTTC.

V is TRBV5-5 and J is TRBJ2-1; 8 bases fit TRBD2. V shed 4 bases, J shed 5 bases, and the junction held 5 bases outside the gene matches. The germline gives CDR1 SGHKS, CDR2 YYEKEE (reference sequence). This CDR3 spans 14 amino acids. This chain's CDR3 is CASSRSGRDNEQFF. The CDR3 DNA sequence: TGTGCCAGCAGCCGTTCCGGGAGGGACAATGAGCAGTTCTTC.

The J gene is TRBJ2-3, the V gene TRBV6-1, with D possibly being TRBD2 (6 bases). Trimming cost V 2 bases and J 4 bases, with 13 bases left between them. This CDR3 region has 15 residues. The germline V gene has CDR1 MNHNS and CDR2 SASEGT. DNA of the CDR3: TGTGCCAGCAGTGAATCAGGGACGGGGGCAGATACGCAGTATTTT. Translation: CASSESGTGADTQYF.

Concerning this clone: The junction does not match germline at one end; this may be a read error. Here the CDR3 DNA reads TGTGCCATCAGTGCGAATGAACAGGGGGTGACCTACGAGCAGCACTTC. Residues: CAISANEQGVTYEQHF. V and J are TRBV10-3 and TRBJ2-7; the match to TRBD1 covers 8 bases. The CDR3 extends over 16 amino acids. CDR1 and CDR2 from the germline V gene are ENHRY and SYGVKD.

V usage is TRBV29-1 and J usage is TRBJ2-5, with 9 bases that match TRBD2. The CDR3 is made up of 16 amino acids. Germline V gene lookup returns CDR1 SQVTM and CDR2 ANQGSEA. J lost 6 bases, V lost 5 bases, and 16 bases had no gene match. The CDR3 nucleotides are TGCAGCGTTCGGGAGGGCGGGAGGGGATTAGAGAAGACCCAGTACTTC. It encodes CSVREGGRGLEKTQYF.

This clone has only one observation. V and J are TRBV18 and TRBJ2-3; 9 bases align to TRBD2. In germline, CDR1 is KGHSH, CDR2 LQKENI. The CDR3 is 14 residues long. Trimming at V came to 6 bases and at J to 4 bases, leaving 5 bases not matched to a gene. In DNA, the CDR3 is TGTGCCAGCTCCCCGACTAGCGGTGCAGATACGCAGTATTTT. Translated, it gives CASSPTSGADTQYF.

The rearrangement uses TRBV27 and TRBJ1-1; TRBD1 aligns across 7 bases. CDR3 length equals 14 residues. J gave up 1 base and V 8 bases, and 7 bases lay outside the gene matches. Germline assignment: CDR1 MNHEY and CDR2 SMNVEV (reference sequence). CDR3 bases: TGTGCCAGCCGCCCAAGACAGGGGAACACTGAAGCTTTCTTT. This translates into CASRPRQGNTEAFF.

Remarks on this clone: Other DNA sequences in the sample encode the same CDR3. The chain carries TRBV7-3 and TRBJ2-5; TRBD1 matches at 8 bases. The junction had 4 bases not matched to a gene; V was cut back by 5 bases and J by 5 bases. Germline CDR1 and CDR2: SGHTA and FQGTGA. The CDR3 is 13 residues long. The CDR3 here is CASSRGQGETQYF. The CDR3 bases are TGTGCCAGCAGCCGCGGACAGGGTGAGACCCAGTACTTC. Based on the CDR3 plus reference TRBV7-3 and TRBJ2-5, the full variable domain is GAGVSQTPSNKVTEKGKYVELRCDPISGHTALYWYRQSLGQGPEFLIYFQGTGAADDSGLPNDRFFAVRPEGSVSTLKIQRTERGDSAVYLCASSRGQGETQYFGPGTRLLVL.

This rearrangement joins TRBV19 to TRBJ1-3; TRBD1 matches at 7 bases. The CDR3 spans 13 residues. Trimming removed 10 bases from V and 3 bases from J; junction bases left unmatched: 6. Germline V lookup: CDR1 LNHDA, CDR2 SQIVND (reference sequence). CDR3 sequence (DNA): TGTGCCACCTCGGACAGGCATGGAAACACCATATATTTT. It specifies CATSDRHGNTIYF.

This clone came up once. At one boundary the junction diverges from the germline segment, which might be a read error. V gene TRBV29-1 combines with J gene TRBJ1-3; tentative D call: TRBD1 (5 bases). This CDR3 spans 13 amino acids. Germline CDR1 is SQVTM and CDR2 is ANQGSEA. DNA for the CDR3: TGCAGCGTAGAAGGGGTGGCTGGAAACACCATATATTTT. Amino acid sequence: CSVEGVAGNTIYF.

J is TRBJ1-1 and V is TRBV28; 7 nucleotides align to TRBD1. The CDR3 runs to 16 residues. Germline CDR1 MDHEN, CDR2 SYDVKM. Trimming took 1 base from V and 7 from J; bases not matched to a gene: 12. The CDR3 loop is CASSLLGGGGFGEAFF. The CDR3 region has the DNA TGTGCCAGCAGTTTATTAGGGGGCGGGGGTTTCGGTGAAGCTTTCTTT.